This T cell receptor (beta chain) came from a study of identical twins. The table lists this clonotype with many counts. Its antigen is currently unknown. General study points: Fewer insertions were carried by abundant cord blood beta clonotypes, but none was seen in memory repertoires.

This CDR3 has 15 residues. Germline trimming cut 0 bases from V and 5 bases from J; bases unmatched to any gene: 1. Germline V CDR1 and CDR2: LGHNA, YNFKEQ. TCRdb re-analysed the 5' RACE reads in MiXCR, keeping a single row per CDR3 protein. Here the sample spans more than 1.5 million distinct CDR3 sequences, roughly a third being singletons. This chain links TRBV4-2 with TRBJ2-1; the match to TRBD2 covers 10 bases. Sequenced input: cord blood. This clonotype was sampled from a newborn girl in good health. The CDR3 loop is CASSQELAGNNEQFF. CDR3 DNA: TGTGCCAGCAGCCAAGAACTAGCGGGGAACAATGAGCAGTTCTTC.